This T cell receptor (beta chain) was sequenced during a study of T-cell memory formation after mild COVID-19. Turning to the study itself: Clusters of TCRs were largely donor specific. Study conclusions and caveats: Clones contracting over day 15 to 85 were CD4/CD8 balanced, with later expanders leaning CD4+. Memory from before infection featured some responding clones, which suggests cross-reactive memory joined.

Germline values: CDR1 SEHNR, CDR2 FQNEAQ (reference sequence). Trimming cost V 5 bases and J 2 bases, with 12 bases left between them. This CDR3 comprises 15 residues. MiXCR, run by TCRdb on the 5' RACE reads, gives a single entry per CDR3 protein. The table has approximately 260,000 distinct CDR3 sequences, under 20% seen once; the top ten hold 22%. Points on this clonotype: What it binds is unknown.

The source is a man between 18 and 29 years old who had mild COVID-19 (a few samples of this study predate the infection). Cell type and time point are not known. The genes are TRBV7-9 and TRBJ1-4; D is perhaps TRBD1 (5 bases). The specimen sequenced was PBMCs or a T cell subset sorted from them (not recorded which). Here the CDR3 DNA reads TGTGCCAGCAGCCTATCAGGGCTCACTAATGAAAAACTGTTTTTT. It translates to CASSLSGLTNEKLFF.